One sample yielded the 25 T cell receptor beta chains listed below, sequenced in a study of CD8+ T cells in alopecia areata. The sequencing template was cDNA reverse transcribed from extracted RNA. Method: immunoSEQ multiplex PCR; TCRdb's copy keeps in-frame clones and lacks some. This repertoire shows 90,000 to 100,000 clones, less than 50% found once; its top ten account for 1% to 1.5%. Sequencing was done on a sample of CD4+ T cells sorted from blood. The receptors were gathered from a human donor with alopecia areata.

There are a few counts of this clone. This chain joins TRBV19 and TRBJ2-2; no firm D call. CDR3 length: 12 residues. In germline, CDR1 is LNHDA, CDR2 SQIVND (reference sequence). Trimming removed 2 bases from V and 7 bases from J, with 5 bases in between. CDR3 region: CASSIKGGELFF. Here the CDR3 DNA reads TGTGCCAGTAGTATAAAGGGCGGGGAGCTGTTTTTT.

The V gene is TRBV7-2, the J gene TRBJ2-7; D may be TRBD2 (5 bases). Per the germline V gene, CDR1 is SGHTA and CDR2 is FQGNSA. Trimming pared 3 bases from V and 4 bases from J, leaving 7 bases between. The CDR3 sequence is 12 residues long. The CDR3 region has the DNA TGTGCCAGCAGCTTCCGAGGGTACGAGCAGTACTTC. It specifies CASSFRGYEQYF.

This clone was picked up a small number of times. The rearrangement uses TRBV7-9 and TRBJ2-6; either TRBD1 or TRBD2 may fit D (5 bases each). Trimming shortened V by 6 bases and J by 1 base, and 22 bases separated the two germline ends. From germline, CDR1 is SEHNR and CDR2 FQNEAQ (reference sequence). CDR3 size: 19 residues. The CDR3 loop is CASSDQNRDGDSGANVLTF. The DNA for the CDR3 is TGTGCCAGCAGTGATCAAAATCGGGACGGCGATTCTGGGGCCAACGTCCTGACTTTC.

In this sample, this clone turned up a few times. The V gene is TRBV7-9, the J gene TRBJ2-7, with 7 positions matching TRBD1. V was clipped by 1 base and J by 4 bases; unmatched bases: 13. Germline V lookup: CDR1 SEHNR, CDR2 FQNEAQ (reference sequence). The CDR3 contains 17 residues. The CDR3 sequence is CASSLGTGQGEFYEQYF. DNA for the CDR3: TGTGCCAGCAGCTTAGGGACGGGGCAGGGGGAGTTTTACGAGCAGTACTTC.

This clone turned up a few times. The rearrangement uses TRBV7-2 and TRBJ2-7; D may be TRBD2 (6 bases). The CDR3 has 15 residues. V was pared by 5 bases and J by 7 bases, with 21 bases between. CDR1 is SGHTA and CDR2 is FQGNSA in the germline V gene. The CDR3 DNA reads as TGTGCCAGCAGCCCTAGACGGAGGGTATTGGAAGAGCAGTACTTC. Encoded protein: CASSPRRRVLEEQYF.

The rearrangement links TRBV7-2 to TRBJ2-7, with 10 bases that match TRBD2. Germline V CDR1 and CDR2: SGHTA, FQGNSA. V was clipped by 0 bases and J by 2 bases; unmatched bases: 7. The CDR3 sequence is 17 residues long. CDR3 amino acids: CASSLASPSGSPYEQYF. The CDR3 nucleotides are TGTGCCAGCAGCTTAGCGTCGCCTAGCGGGAGTCCCTACGAGCAGTACTTC.

The V call is TRBV7-9, the J call TRBJ1-2; no definite D call. V lost 4 bases and J lost 8, with 17 bases in between. The CDR3 runs 14 residues. Looked up from germline, CDR1 is SEHNR and CDR2 is FQNEAQ (reference sequence). The CDR3 protein is CASSYLPNSGGYTF. The CDR3 nucleotides are TGTGCCAGCAGCTACCTCCCGAACAGTGGGGGCTACACCTTC.

This clone was recorded a few times. The chain recombines TRBV7-2 with TRBJ1-6; 7 nucleotides match TRBD1. Germline CDR1 reads SGHTA; CDR2 reads FQGNSA. The ends lost 4 bases at V and 1 base at J; junction bases unmatched: 4. The CDR3 has 16 amino acids. CDR3 in DNA: TGTGCCAGCAGCTCCGTGACAGGGTCCTATAATTCACCCCTCCACTTT. Protein product: CASSSVTGSYNSPLHF.

The chain joins TRBV30 to TRBJ1-2; D gene uncertain. Deletions cut 0 bases from V and 6 bases from J, with 11 bases between. Germline CDR1 GTSNPN, CDR2 SVGIG (reference sequence). CDR3 length: 13 amino acids. In DNA form, the CDR3 reads TGTGCCTGGAGTGTTTTCAGTCTTCATGGCTACACCTTC. As protein: CAWSVFSLHGYTF.

V usage is TRBV6-5 and J usage is TRBJ1-6; possibly TRBD1 for D (5 bases). The CDR3 sequence is 16 residues long. The V gene lost 4 bases and the J gene lost 0 bases, with 10 bases spanning the gap. CDR1 is MNHEY and CDR2 is SVGAGI in the germline V gene. This CDR3 reads CASSLWGSSYNSPLHF. CDR3 DNA: TGTGCCAGCAGTTTATGGGGCAGCTCCTATAATTCACCCCTCCACTTT.

The sample holds a few counts of this clone. V usage is TRBV6-5 and J usage is TRBJ1-1, with 7 positions matching TRBD1. The junction had 8 bases not matched to a gene; V was cut back by 6 bases and J by 4 bases. The CDR3 is 14 amino acids. CDR1 and CDR2 from the germline V gene are MNHEY and SVGAGI. In DNA, the CDR3 is TGTGCCAGCAGGGACCTGTACAGGGGCACTGAAGCTTTCTTT. It codes for CASRDLYRGTEAFF.

The V and J genes are TRBV6-6 and TRBJ2-3; no clear D. Between the trimmed V and J ends, which lost 11 bases and 2 bases, there was a span of 14 bases. Germline V gene sequence: CDR1 MNHNY, CDR2 SVGAGI (reference sequence). The CDR3 length is 13 residues. In nucleotides, the CDR3 is TGTGCCGGCGCCCGAGCACACACAGATACGCAGTATTTT. It is translated as CAGARAHTDTQYF.

The V gene is TRBV4-1, the J gene TRBJ2-7; 7 bases are shared with TRBD2. The V gene's germline CDR1 is MGHRA and CDR2 YSYEKL. CDR3 length equals 17 residues. V lost 0 bases, J lost 3 bases, and 11 bases stayed unmatched. The CDR3 protein is CASSQEPPAGLLYEQYF. CDR3 bases: TGCGCCAGCAGCCAAGAACCCCCAGCGGGGCTACTCTACGAGCAGTACTTC.

The chain has TRBV4-1 and TRBJ1-2; D perhaps matches TRBD1 (6 bases). CDR1 is MGHRA and CDR2 is YSYEKL in the germline V gene. Trimming removed 1 base at V and 4 bases at J, with 13 bases between. This CDR3 has 15 amino acids. CDR3 coding DNA: TGCGCCAGCAGCCAAGTGGCGGGACACCCCTATGGCTACACCTTC. Amino acids: CASSQVAGHPYGYTF.

This chain links TRBV5-1 with TRBJ2-1; 9 nucleotides agree with TRBD1. Germline CDR1 SGHRS, CDR2 YFSETQ. Losses at the gene ends were 4 bases for V and 0 bases for J; bases not matched to a gene: 8. This CDR3 spans 17 amino acids. The CDR3 loop reads CASSDYRGLSSYNEQFF. Here the CDR3 DNA reads TGCGCCAGCAGCGATTACAGGGGGCTTAGCTCCTACAATGAGCAGTTCTTC.

In this sample, this clone turned up a few times. One end of the junction does not line up with germline, which may come from a read error. This chain links TRBV20-1 with TRBJ1-2, with D tentatively TRBD1 (5 bases). CDR1 DFQATT and CDR2 SNEGSKA come from the germline V gene (reference sequence). This CDR3 comprises 11 residues. The DNA of the CDR3 is TGCAGTGCCAACGACCACAGGACTGTTTCCTTC. Protein product: CSANDHRTVSF.

The rearrangement uses TRBV7-9 and TRBJ1-1; TRBD1 agrees at 7 bases. CDR3 length: 14 amino acids. The germline V gene has CDR1 SEHNR and CDR2 FQNEAQ (reference sequence). Trimming took 5 bases from V and 5 from J; bases not matched to a gene: 8. The CDR3 DNA follows: TGTGCCAGCAGCCCAGGGGGGAAGCGGACTGAAGCTTTCTTT. It codes for CASSPGGKRTEAFF.

The chain recombines TRBV5-1 with TRBJ2-5, with 7 bases fitting TRBD2. The CDR3 covers 14 residues. V was clipped by 5 bases and J by 2 bases; unmatched bases: 6. CDR1 is SGHRS, CDR2 YFSETQ, per germline. The DNA of the CDR3 is TGCGCCAGCAGTGGGAGCGGGGATCAAGAGACCCAGTACTTC. Amino acid sequence: CASSGSGDQETQYF. Full variable domain (outside the CDR3, taken from reference TRBV5-1 and TRBJ2-5): KAGVTQTPRYLIKTRGQQVTLSCSPISGHRSVSWYQQTPGQGLQFLFEYFSETQRNKGNFPGRFSGRQFSNSRSEMNVSTLELGDSALYLCASSGSGDQETQYFGPGTRLLVL.

This clone was counted only a few times. The chain combines TRBV29-1 with TRBJ2-3; possible D gene TRBD1, 5 bases. V lost 4 bases and J 3 bases, leaving 17 bases between the germline ends. This CDR3 has 15 residues. CDR1 and CDR2 (germline): SQVTM, ANQGSEA. The DNA for the CDR3 is TGCAGCGTTGGCGTGGGGCTGAGGATAACAGATACGCAGTATTTT. Its translation is CSVGVGLRITDTQYF.

The rearrangement joins TRBV15 to TRBJ2-5, with TRBD1 identical over 8 bases. Trimming cost V 4 bases and J 4 bases; bases outside gene matches: 11. CDR3 length: 16 residues. Germline CDR1 reads LNHNV; CDR2 reads YYDKDF (reference sequence). CDR3 loop: CATSTKRTGTGETQYF. CDR3 nucleotide sequence: TGTGCCACCAGCACCAAGAGGACAGGGACTGGAGAGACCCAGTACTTC. Full variable domain (outside the CDR3, taken from reference TRBV15 and TRBJ2-5): DAMVIQNPRYQVTQFGKPVTLSCSQTLNHNVMYWYQQKSSQAPKLLFHYYDKDFNNEADTPDNFQSRRPNTSFCFLDIRSPGLGDTAMYLCATSTKRTGTGETQYFGPGTRLLVL.

This clone was seen a handful of times. The chain is built from TRBV30 and TRBJ1-3; weak D call: TRBD1 (6 bases). Germline V gene data show CDR1 as GTSNPN and CDR2 as SVGIG (reference sequence). Deletions cut 5 bases from V and 7 bases from J, with 18 bases between. There are 14 residues in the CDR3. CDR3 coding DNA: TGTGCCTGGGGACGGGACATAATTGGGAACACCATATATTTT. Translated, it gives CAWGRDIIGNTIYF. Based on the CDR3 plus reference TRBV30 and TRBJ1-3, the full variable domain is SQTIHQWPATLVQPVGSPLSLECTVEGTSNPNLYWYRQAAGRGLQLLFYSVGIGQISSEVPQNLSASRPQDRQFILSSKKLLLSDSGFYLCAWGRDIIGNTIYFGEGSWLTVV.

V gene TRBV10-2 combines with J gene TRBJ2-1; D call uncertain. Trimming removed 0 bases at V and 0 bases at J, with 12 bases between. The CDR3 totals 17 residues. The germline gives CDR1 WSHSY, CDR2 SAAADI. The CDR3 reads CASSESLRSNSYNEQFF. The DNA of the CDR3 is TGCGCCAGCAGTGAGTCGCTTAGGTCTAACTCCTACAATGAGCAGTTCTTC.

In this sample, this clone turned up a few times. V is TRBV7-2 and J is TRBJ2-7; D ambiguous. Germline CDR1 and CDR2: SGHTA and FQGNSA. Trimming removed 2 bases at V and 2 bases at J, with 10 bases between. The CDR3 has 14 residues. CDR3 bases: TGTGCCAGCAGCTTAACGAACGCGGCCTACGAGCAGTACTTC. Translation gives CASSLTNAAYEQYF.

The rearrangement links TRBV29-1 to TRBJ2-1, with a possible D match to TRBD2 (6 bases). Trimming took off 7 bases at V and 5 bases at J, with 15 bases between the two ends. The CDR3 covers 13 residues. The germline V gene encodes CDR1 SQVTM and CDR2 ANQGSEA. Here the CDR3 reads CSASLGLNNEQFF. As DNA, the CDR3 is TGCAGCGCCTCATTGGGACTGAACAATGAGCAGTTCTTC.

The chain recombines TRBV27 with TRBJ2-3; possibly TRBD1 for D (6 bases). The V and J ends lost 7 bases and 6 bases respectively, with 20 bases between them. Germline CDR1 is MNHEY and CDR2 is SMNVEV (reference sequence). The CDR3 is 15 amino acids. The CDR3 nucleotides read TGTGCCAGCAATCCGACAGGCCAACGGCGGGATACGCAGTATTTT. Translated: CASNPTGQRRDTQYF.